This T cell receptor beta chain was sequenced for a study of blood T cell repertoires in COVID-19. Germline V lookup: CDR1 LNHDA, CDR2 SQIVND (reference sequence). V lost 10 bases to trimming and J lost 3 bases; unmatched junction nucleotides: 10. The CDR3 contains 15 residues. The table came from immunoSEQ multiplex PCR; TCRdb's copy has only in-frame clones and leaves some out. The repertoire consists of over 200,000 clones, with around 85% occurring once and the leading ten covering approximately 18%. Recovered Cohort 3 donors showed two negative PCRs, clearance, or symptom resolution. The sequence came from a man in his forties who had recovered from COVID-19. The source material was PBMCs or T cells enriched from blood (not recorded which). J is TRBJ2-7 and V is TRBV19; the match to TRBD1 covers 12 bases. The CDR3: CATAPGTGGVYEQYF. The CDR3 coding sequence is TGTGCCACCGCCCCCGGGACAGGGGGCGTCTACGAGCAGTACTTC.